What follows is one TCR beta chain and its context. Its antigen remains unidentified. Base quality data are lacking; no much larger clone is found one base away. The immunoSEQ Assay was the method used to sequence TCRbeta CDR3 regions. After extraction, genomic DNA underwent amplification by bias-controlled multiplex PCR, followed by high-throughput sequencing. The authors processed their data as follows. Collapsing and filtering of sequences were performed to quantify the absolute abundance of each unique TCRbeta CDR3 region. Usable DNA was measured by amplifying reference genes present in all nucleated cells, and TCRbeta template counts were normalized to that usable DNA to estimate T cell fraction. Repertoire TCRs were annotated as SARS-CoV-2-specific by exact matching of V gene, CDR3 amino acid sequence and J gene to a known reactive TCR set. The reference SARS-CoV-2 TCR set was derived from MIRA and filtered for enrichment in COVID-19-positive ImmuneCODE repertoires, a step that removed public or cross-reactive TCRs. Using the MIRA antigens, annotated TCRs were further analysed by specific ORF or by position within an ORF. Depth was the summed frequency of annotated unique rearrangements, while breadth was defined as annotated unique rearrangements over total unique productive rearrangements. Two-sided Wilcoxon rank-sum tests were applied when comparing TCR breadth between groups. As stored in TCRdb, this immuneACCESS dataset retains in-frame rearrangements with V and J assigned. A fraction of the clones does not appear; measured against another copy, unresolved V genes explain less than half of the discrepancy, and the remainder lacks a known reason. That table is the source of V, J and clone size, and D and trimming were worked out from the DNA. The sample data list around 370,000 clones, and around 84% of these were observed just once. The ten largest account for less than 4% of the sample.

The entry originates in a study of Ad26.COV2.S vaccination and SARS-CoV-2 variants (dated by TCRdb to about 2021). Notes on the research overall: Donors in the vaccine arm were drawn from COV1001, a phase I-IIa trial of Ad26.COV2.S in healthy adults that was multicentre, randomized, double-blind and placebo-controlled. Throughout the experiments and outcome assessment, investigators stayed blinded to trial group allocation. Sequencing of the TCRbeta repertoire served to evaluate the specificity and breadth of SARS-CoV-2-reactive T cell receptors following Ad26.COV2.S vaccination. Trial participants were randomized into five groups of five, in which low-dose or high-dose Ad26.COV2.S was given once or twice, or placebo was given on both occasions. Ad26.COV2.S was given intramuscularly at 5x10^10 or 1x10^11 viral particles, as a single shot or as two shots 56 days apart. A total of 32 samples were included in the TCR-sequenced set, comprising around 19 Ad26.COV2.S vaccine recipients, 5 placebo recipients and 8 SARS-CoV-2 convalescent individuals.

Explained via the paper, the treatment or condition label denotes: 15 to 20 received Ad26.COV2.S at low or high dose, single or two shots; roughly five received placebo; per-sample allocation not given. Repertoires of vaccine and placebo recipients were sequenced from samples collected on day 63 after the first injection. In Cohort 1b, about 25 adults aged 18-55 years were enrolled at a single site in Boston, USA, between 29 July and 7 August 2020. As a vaccine, Ad26.COV2.S was a replication-incompetent adenovirus type 26 vector that expressed a prefusion-stabilized SARS-CoV-2 spike protein derived from the original Wuhan strain. Broad study findings and their caveats: The authors noted that the TCR breadth and depth analyses may have underestimated total T cell responses. The study was not powered to compare responses between vaccine doses or regimens. Ad26.COV2.S recipients had higher spike-specific TCR breadth than placebo recipients (P = 0.0014). After vaccination, spike-specific CD8+ and CD4+ T cell responses were reported to show substantial breadth. Comparable non-spike TCR breadth was observed between vaccine and placebo recipients, consistent with only spike being contained in the vaccine.

Taken from the germline V gene (reference sequence), the CDR1 and CDR2 loops are SEHNR and FQNEAQ. The CDR3, cysteine through phenylalanine, is 15 amino acids long. Left in the record is the CDR3 DNA by itself, 45 bases read in frame from the first base. Cut back by 1 base and 4 bases, the V and J ends lie 13 bases apart. The sample was peripheral blood, taken in a trial of Ad26.COV2.S vaccine versus placebo. The rearrangement combines TRBV7-9 with TRBJ2-5, with TRBD2 as a weak D call on 5 bases. This receptor was obtained from a person between 18 and 60 years old who received the Ad26.COV2.S COVID-19 vaccine or a placebo. The sequenced DNA is TGTGCCAGCAGCTTAGGACTATCCGGGGTAGAGACCCAGTACTTC. This is translated as CASSLGLSGVETQYF. The CDR3, completed at both ends by the reference TRBV7-9 and TRBJ2-5 genes, gives the full variable domain DTGVSQNPRHKITKRGQNVTFRCDPISEHNRLYWYRQTLGQGPEFLTYFQNEAQLEKSRLLSDRFSAERPKGSFSTLEIQRTEQGDSAMYLCASSLGLSGVETQYFGPGTRLLVL.